This T cell receptor beta chain was identified during a study of a mutant IDH1 vaccine in newly diagnosed glioma. Study overall: Before enrollment, patients got radiotherapy alone, temozolomide alone, or mostly the combination. Study-wide results and limits: Vaccination induced immune responses in roughly 93% of patients. With respect to changes in top peripheral T cell clonotypes, pseudoprogression seemed unrelated.

The table came from immunoSEQ multiplex PCR; TCRdb's copy has only in-frame clones and leaves some out. The profile shows some 70,000 clones, 79% of them singletons. Time point here: baseline, week 1 (first vaccination visit). The treatment here: pre-vaccination baseline after standard-of-care therapy. Each tumor in the donors was a new WHO grade 3 or 4 astrocytoma, IDH1-mutant and ATRX-lost. CDR1 is MNHNS, CDR2 SASEGT, per germline. With V trimmed by 5 bases and J by 5 bases, 11 bases remained unmatched. The CDR3 has 15 amino acids. About this clone itself: Its antigen is unidentified.

The TCR comes from a middle-aged man with glioma. The sample was PBMCs, taken from a glioma patient treated with radiotherapy, temozolomide or both. This chain links TRBV6-1 with TRBJ1-1; 7 nucleotides line up with TRBD1. This chain's CDR3 is CASSWEGAKGTEAFF. The DNA of the CDR3 is TGTGCCAGCAGTTGGGAGGGGGCGAAGGGTACTGAAGCTTTCTTT.